This TCR beta chain was captured by sequencing in a study of response to subunit inactivated influenza vaccine. Study findings and constraints: Authors proposed each seasonal influenza vaccination draws in few new T cells.

Germline assignment: CDR1 KGHSH and CDR2 LQKENI. This CDR3 is 14 amino acids long. V dropped 0 bases and J dropped 2 bases, with 2 bases sitting between them. TCRdb re-called the RT-PCR reads through MiXCR, storing one row per CDR3 protein. Of around 850,000 distinct CDR3 sequences in the sample, roughly 18% were seen once. This clonotype was picked up a small number of times. Its antigen is still unknown. This receptor was taken from a man aged 50-60 years who received an inactivated influenza vaccine. V is TRBV18 and J is TRBJ2-6; D gene uncertain. This specimen consisted of PBMCs from blood, obtained 5 to 6 days after vaccination. Here the CDR3 DNA reads TGTGCCAGCTCACCACCGGCTGGGGCCAACGTCCTGACTTTC. It translates to CASSPPAGANVLTF.